This T cell receptor (beta chain) was observed in a study of cytomegalovirus exposure and HLA in healthy donors. Trimming removed 4 bases from V and 6 bases from J, with 6 bases in between. The germline gives CDR1 LNHDA, CDR2 SQIVND (reference sequence). CDR3 size: 11 residues. PCR used 60 Vbeta primers and 13 Jbeta primers. The assay was immunoSEQ multiplex PCR, and TCRdb's table has in-frame clones only and misses some. This table holds 120,000 or so clones, 65% to 85% found once. A remark on this clone: Its antigen remains unknown.

Whole-study results and caveats: Earlier analysis looked at TCR beta V segments, and most were productive about 90% or about 30% of the time. In a later analysis, V- and J-gene trimming of beta chains associated with a DCLRE1C missense variant, replicated independently. Overall, approximately 150 TCR beta chains were annotated as cytomegalovirus-associated.

V gene TRBV19 combines with J gene TRBJ1-1, with D unclear. This TCR derives from a young man in good health and CMV-seropositive. Sequenced: PBMCs. The CDR3 is CASSTMSEAFF. In nucleotides, the CDR3 is TGTGCCAGTAGTACCATGTCTGAAGCTTTCTTT.